This passage covers 10 T cell receptor beta chains from one sample sequenced in a study of CD8+CD57+ T cells in acquired aplastic anemia. The TCR beta profiling, which covered VDJ combination and CDR3 sequence, was carried out using genomic DNA as the template. One entry per CDR3 protein results from TCRdb running MiXCR on the reads. Counted here are approximately 200,000 distinct CDR3 sequences, 50% to 55% occurring once; the ten biggest clones make up roughly 15%. What was sequenced was sorted CD4+, CD8+, or CD8+CD57+ T cells (not recorded which) from PBMCs. The receptors here all came from a human donor in good health, serving as a control.

This clonotype showed up many times. CDR3 nucleotide sequence: TGTGCCAGCAGACCGGGACACGGCTACGAGCAGTACTTC. Its protein product is CASRPGHGYEQYF. The chain couples TRBV6-1 to TRBJ2-7, with D possibly matching TRBD1 (6 bases). V lost 6 bases to trimming and J lost 3 bases, with 12 bases between them. Germline assignment: CDR1 MNHNS and CDR2 SASEGT. The CDR3 sequence is 13 residues long.

This clonotype has a handful of counts. The chain joins TRBV2 to TRBJ2-2; 9 bases match TRBD2. The germline V gene encodes CDR1 SNHLY and CDR2 FYNNEI. Trimming at V came to 5 bases and at J to 3 bases, leaving 10 bases not matched to a gene. The CDR3 covers 17 residues. The CDR3 loop is CASSFLGGGGDTGELFF. CDR3 DNA: TGTGCCAGCAGTTTCCTGGGCGGGGGGGGTGACACCGGGGAGCTGTTTTTT.

This chain connects TRBV20-1 to TRBJ1-1; a weak D match, TRBD1 (5 bases). Trimming removed 2 bases at V and 5 bases at J, with 9 bases between. The germline V gene has CDR1 DFQATT and CDR2 SNEGSKA (reference sequence). The CDR3 has 12 amino acids. CDR3 bases: TGCAGTGCTAGACGGCAGGGTACTGAAGCTTTCTTT. Protein product: CSARRQGTEAFF.

This chain connects TRBV24-1 to TRBJ1-2, with unresolved D. From germline, CDR1 is KGHDR and CDR2 SFDVKD. The CDR3 is made up of 14 amino acids. V was trimmed by 1 base and J by 4 bases, leaving 9 bases between them. The CDR3 is CATSDFTVSYGYTF. The CDR3 DNA follows: TGTGCCACCAGTGATTTTACCGTGAGCTATGGCTACACCTTC.

The gene calls are TRBV5-1 and TRBJ1-2; D is perhaps TRBD1 (6 bases). The V gene's germline CDR1 is SGHRS and CDR2 YFSETQ. With 3 bases removed from V and 6 bases from J, the gap between germline ends came to 12 bases. This CDR3 comprises 13 residues. The CDR3 sequence is CASSSNPGDGYTF. Written as DNA, the CDR3 is TGCGCCAGCAGCTCAAATCCAGGGGATGGCTACACCTTC. Based on the CDR3 plus reference TRBV5-1 and TRBJ1-2, the full variable domain is KAGVTQTPRYLIKTRGQQVTLSCSPISGHRSVSWYQQTPGQGLQFLFEYFSETQRNKGNFPGRFSGRQFSNSRSEMNVSTLELGDSALYLCASSSNPGDGYTFGSGTRLTVV.

In its sample, this clonotype was seen many times. The chain is built from TRBV7-3 and TRBJ2-2, with a possible D match to TRBD2 (6 bases). The length of the CDR3 is 17 residues. Germline loops: CDR1 SGHTA, CDR2 FQGTGA. Trimming stripped 5 bases from V and 2 bases from J, with 18 bases between. The CDR3 DNA sequence: TGTGCCAGCAGCCCCGGGGCCGCTAGCGCAAACACCGGGGAGCTGTTTTTT. Its protein is CASSPGAASANTGELFF.

In this sample, this clonotype turned up many times. This chain connects TRBV12-3 or TRBV12-4 to TRBJ1-1; D ambiguous. CDR3 size: 11 residues. V lost 3 bases, J lost 7 bases, and 6 bases lay in between. In nucleotides, the CDR3 is TGTGCCAGCAGTTTCCGGGGTGAAGCTTTCTTT. This translates into CASSFRGEAFF.

The chain couples TRBV19 to TRBJ2-2, with a tentative D call TRBD1 (6 bases). The CDR3 runs 13 residues. Trimming took 6 bases from V and 6 from J, leaving 11 bases between them. Germline values: CDR1 LNHDA, CDR2 SQIVND (reference sequence). DNA of the CDR3: TGTGCCAGTAGAAGGACAGAGCCCGGGGAGCTGTTTTTT. Amino acid sequence: CASRRTEPGELFF.

The rearrangement links TRBV15 to TRBJ1-4, with 12 nucleotides matching TRBD1. The CDR3 spans 20 residues. Trimming cost V 2 bases and J 3 bases; bases outside gene matches: 13. Germline V lookup: CDR1 LNHNV, CDR2 YYDKDF (reference sequence). This chain's CDR3 is CATSRNSGTGGPRSNEKLFF. The CDR3, as DNA: TGTGCCACCAGCAGAAATTCCGGGACAGGGGGCCCACGATCTAATGAAAAACTGTTTTTT.

This clonotype showed up just a few times. This sequence joins TRBV12-3 or TRBV12-4 and TRBJ1-1, with D possibly TRBD1 on 6 matching bases. V was cut by 5 bases and J by 1 base, with 17 bases left in between. The CDR3 totals 16 residues. The CDR3 sequence: CASSPTGAKANTEAFF. The CDR3 DNA reads TGTGCCAGCAGTCCGACAGGCGCCAAAGCGAACACTGAAGCTTTCTTT.